This T cell receptor beta chain stems from a study of response to subunit inactivated influenza vaccine. Notes on the study in general: Every seasonal influenza vaccination brings in few new T cells, the authors suggested.

This CDR3 contains 14 residues. Looked up from germline, CDR1 is SGHAT and CDR2 is FQNNGV. Trimming took 1 base from V and 3 from J, leaving 7 bases between them. One entry per CDR3 protein, called by TCRdb with MiXCR from the RT-PCR reads. This sample has about 780,000 distinct CDR3 sequences, with about 18% found just once. With regard to this clonotype: As yet, its antigen is unknown.

V is TRBV11-2 and J is TRBJ2-1; D gene uncertain. The sequencing here drew on PBMCs from blood, taken roughly 5 days after vaccination. The origin of this receptor is a man in his forties or fifties who received an inactivated influenza vaccine. CDR3: CASSLVAYYNEQFF. As DNA, the CDR3 is TGTGCCAGCAGCTTAGTTGCTTACTACAATGAGCAGTTCTTC.